The clone carrying this T cell receptor beta chain was counted a single time. Its antigen remains unidentified. The data derive from a study of T cells in Graves' hyperthyroidism and ophthalmopathy. Whole-study results and caveats: Most thyroid clonotypes that were expanded above 0.001 also turned up in blood.

V was pared by 5 bases and J by 9 bases, with 17 bases of the junction left unmatched. This CDR3 region has 17 residues. Germline values: CDR1 SGHTA, CDR2 FQGTGA. Ophthalmopathy in the patients scored at least 3 on Clinical Activity Score and at least 4 on NOSPECS grade, lasting under 3 months. Amplification targeted TCR beta CDR3 regions from RNA transcripts. The HTBI primer set was used in a first-round RT-PCR of the TCR CDR3. MiXCR was run by TCRdb on the multiplex PCR reads, yielding one entry per CDR3 protein. The top ten clones hold roughly 13% of a sample with hundreds of thousands of distinct CDR3 sequences, under 15% of them seen once.

This receptor was obtained from a man in his late teens or twenties with Graves' ophthalmopathy. This chain links TRBV7-3 with TRBJ2-1, with 9 positions matching TRBD2. The sample comprised blood. As DNA, the CDR3 is TGTGCCAGCAGCCTCCGGAGGGCGGGAGGGCCGGTAGGTGAGCAGTTCTTC. It codes for CASSLRRAGGPVGEQFF. Using reference TRBV7-3 and TRBJ2-1 for the parts outside the CDR3, the full variable domain is GAGVSQTPSNKVTEKGKYVELRCDPISGHTALYWYRQSLGQGPEFLIYFQGTGAADDSGLPNDRFFAVRPEGSVSTLKIQRTERGDSAVYLCASSLRRAGGPVGEQFFGPGTRLTVL.